One T cell receptor (beta chain) is described in this entry. This clone's antigen is unknown. Base qualities are not at hand, and no much larger clone is one base apart. The data were obtained in a study of technical replicates of blood from a handful of donors (dated by TCRdb to the late 2010s). The method was the immunoSEQ multiplex PCR assay. Held by TCRdb, this immuneACCESS table contains in-frame sequences only and omits some clones. Under half of the omission traces to an unresolved V gene where checked; the cause of the rest is unknown. The sample records 14,000 or so clones, 70% to 90% of which are singletons. The ten largest make up around a tenth of the sample. Sequences LGHNA (CDR1) and YNFKEQ (CDR2) are obtained from the germline V gene. Including the terminal cysteine and phenylalanine, the CDR3 comprises 17 residues. Kept here is only the CDR3 DNA, which spans 51 bases and is read in frame from base 1. Trimming takes 1 base from V and 4 bases from J, and the germline ends sit 16 bases apart.

This clonotype was obtained from a human donor in good health. Material for sequencing was PBMCs. The V gene is TRBV4-2 and the J gene is TRBJ2-2, with TRBD1 perhaps the D gene, on 6 matching bases. The CDR3 loop reads CASSQGLGQGSTGELFF. The bases read TGTGCCAGCAGCCAAGGGCTAGGGCAGGGGTCCACCGGGGAGCTGTTTTTT.